The 22 T cell receptor beta chains given below trace back to one sample, sequenced in a study of blood T cell repertoires in COVID-19. Sequenced by immunoSEQ multiplex PCR; TCRdb stores in-frame clones only, minus some. The data contain 540,000 or so clones, roughly 91% of them singletons. Sequenced input: peripheral blood. The receptors here all came from a woman aged 45-65 years with COVID-19, enrolled during active disease.

V gene TRBV9 combines with J gene TRBJ2-7; no clear D. V lost 5 bases, J lost 3 bases, and 12 bases lay in between. The CDR3 is 13 amino acids. Germline CDR1 and CDR2: SGDLS and YYNGEE. CDR3 amino acids: CASSARVDYEQYF. CDR3 sequence (DNA): TGTGCCAGCAGTGCCCGGGTCGACTACGAGCAGTACTTC.

The chain couples TRBV6-5 to TRBJ1-1; D possibly corresponds to TRBD1 (5 bases). This CDR3 region has 14 residues. The ends were cut back, 7 bases at V and 11 bases at J, with 23 bases in the middle. CDR1 is MNHEY, CDR2 SVGAGI, per germline. The CDR3 here is CASTKSGGGPGAFF. The CDR3 DNA is TGTGCCAGCACCAAAAGCGGGGGAGGCCCTGGGGCTTTCTTT.

This clone has only one observation. This chain connects TRBV5-1 to TRBJ2-7; D might be TRBD1 (6 bases). With 0 bases removed from V and 5 bases from J, the gap between germline ends came to 12 bases. There are 14 residues in the CDR3. Germline CDR1 and CDR2: SGHRS and YFSETQ. The DNA of the CDR3 is TGCGCCAGCAGCTTGGTGGCAGGGGAGAACGAGCAGTACTTC. Translated, it gives CASSLVAGENEQYF.

This clone was counted only a few times. The germline gene is not matched at one end of the junction; a read error may be the cause. V usage is TRBV2 and J usage is TRBJ2-2; TRBD2 matches 8 bases. Looked up from germline, CDR1 is SNHLY and CDR2 is FYNNEI. This CDR3 contains 15 residues. CDR3: CASSVRGGNIGELFF. The CDR3, as DNA: TGTGCCAGCAGTGTTCGGGGGGGCAACATCGGGGAGCTGTTTTTT.

This clone has a handful of counts. The gene calls are TRBV5-5 and TRBJ2-1; D possibly corresponds to TRBD1 (6 bases). The CDR3 runs 14 residues. Germline V gives CDR1 SGHKS, CDR2 YYEKEE (reference sequence). Trimming shortened V by 2 bases and J by 9 bases, and 15 bases separated the two germline ends. Here the CDR3 DNA reads TGTGCCAGCAGCTTTCTTTTGGGGGCCGGTGAGCAGTTCTTC. Translating gives CASSFLLGAGEQFF. The entire variable domain, with the rest obtained from reference TRBV5-5 and TRBJ2-1, is as follows: DAGVTQSPTHLIKTRGQQVTLRCSPISGHKSVSWYQQVLGQGPQFIFQYYEKEERGRGNFPDRFSARQFPNYSSELNVNALLLGDSALYLCASSFLLGAGEQFFGPGTRLTVL.

The V and J genes are TRBV6-6 and TRBJ2-5, with D possibly matching TRBD1 (7 bases). Deletions cut 5 bases from V and 5 bases from J, with 27 bases between. The germline V gene encodes CDR1 MNHNY and CDR2 SVGAGI (reference sequence). The CDR3 is 18 residues long. The CDR3 region is CASSPEGALALKGETQYF. The DNA of the CDR3 is TGTGCCAGCAGTCCGGAGGGGGCACTAGCCCTCAAGGGGGAGACCCAGTACTTC.

V usage is TRBV11-3 and J usage is TRBJ1-5; maybe TRBD1 (5 bases). The CDR3 totals 19 residues. Trimming took off 0 bases at V and 2 bases at J, with 20 bases between the two ends. Germline CDR1 SGHNT, CDR2 YENEEA. The CDR3 sequence: CASSLDQAERQGGNQPQHF. The CDR3 bases are TGTGCCAGCAGCTTAGATCAGGCGGAGAGGCAGGGCGGCAATCAGCCCCAGCATTTT.

The chain employs TRBV28 and TRBJ2-3; D is perhaps TRBD1 (6 bases). This CDR3 spans 14 amino acids. Germline loops: CDR1 MDHEN, CDR2 SYDVKM. The ends were cut back, 7 bases at V and 2 bases at J, with 13 bases in the middle. The CDR3 DNA sequence: TGTGCCAGCACTCAGGGGTTTAACACAGATACGCAGTATTTT. It encodes CASTQGFNTDTQYF.

V usage is TRBV6-5 and J usage is TRBJ1-1; 9 bases are a match to TRBD1. CDR3 size: 14 residues. From germline, CDR1 is MNHEY and CDR2 SVGAGI. J was trimmed by 5 bases and V by 7 bases; bases with no gene match: 8. CDR3 protein: CASTSGTGRTEAFF. For the CDR3, the DNA is TGTGCCAGCACGTCCGGGACAGGGAGGACTGAAGCTTTCTTT.

This clone was seen a few times. This CDR3 is also generated by other DNA sequences in the sample. This chain uses TRBV2 with TRBJ1-5, with D unclear. CDR3 size: 13 residues. The germline gives CDR1 SNHLY, CDR2 FYNNEI. V lost 5 bases and J lost 0, with 5 bases in between. The CDR3 spells CASSFYSNQPQHF. In nucleotides, the CDR3 is TGTGCCAGCAGTTTTTATAGCAATCAGCCCCAGCATTTT.

The chain combines TRBV5-1 with TRBJ2-1; 12 nucleotides match TRBD2. Germline V CDR1 and CDR2: SGHRS, YFSETQ. Trimming took 2 bases from V and 8 from J; bases not matched to a gene: 11. This CDR3 spans 17 amino acids. The CDR3 loop is CASSLTSSGGALDEQFF. CDR3 coding DNA: TGCGCCAGCAGCTTAACCTCTAGCGGGGGGGCCTTAGATGAGCAGTTCTTC. Based on the CDR3 plus reference TRBV5-1 and TRBJ2-1, the full variable domain is KAGVTQTPRYLIKTRGQQVTLSCSPISGHRSVSWYQQTPGQGLQFLFEYFSETQRNKGNFPGRFSGRQFSNSRSEMNVSTLELGDSALYLCASSLTSSGGALDEQFFGPGTRLTVL.

V is TRBV28 and J is TRBJ1-1, with D possibly TRBD1 on 5 matching bases. This CDR3 comprises 14 residues. V was pared by 11 bases and J by 3 bases, with 19 bases between. The V gene's germline CDR1 is MDHEN and CDR2 SYDVKM. The CDR3 spells CAGSAGQEDTEAFF. In DNA form, the CDR3 reads TGTGCCGGGTCAGCGGGGCAAGAAGACACTGAAGCTTTCTTT.

This rearrangement joins TRBV5-1 to TRBJ2-7, with 9 bases fitting TRBD1. This CDR3 contains 14 residues. Trimming at V came to 0 bases and at J to 4 bases, leaving 2 bases not matched to a gene. Per the germline V gene, CDR1 is SGHRS and CDR2 is YFSETQ. The CDR3 loop is CASSLEQGAYEQYF. DNA for the CDR3: TGCGCCAGCAGCTTGGAACAGGGGGCTTACGAGCAGTACTTC. Based on the CDR3 plus reference TRBV5-1 and TRBJ2-7, the full variable domain is KAGVTQTPRYLIKTRGQQVTLSCSPISGHRSVSWYQQTPGQGLQFLFEYFSETQRNKGNFPGRFSGRQFSNSRSEMNVSTLELGDSALYLCASSLEQGAYEQYFGPGTRLTVT.

This chain joins TRBV7-9 and TRBJ1-4; a possible D gene is TRBD1 (6 bases). The ends were cut back, 9 bases at V and 7 bases at J, with 24 bases in the middle. The CDR3 contains 16 residues. Germline CDR1 reads SEHNR; CDR2 reads FQNEAQ (reference sequence). CDR3 sequence (DNA): TGTGCCAGTATCGGCCCCCGCGGAGGACAGAGTGAAAAACTGTTTTTT. It encodes CASIGPRGGQSEKLFF.

The chain couples TRBV10-2 to TRBJ1-5, with D hard to call. The CDR3 runs to 14 residues. CDR1 is WSHSY, CDR2 SAAADI, per germline. V was clipped by 4 bases and J by 1 base, with 8 bases between them. The CDR3 DNA reads as TGCGCCAGCAGTGTAGGACTGAGCAATCAGCCCCAGCATTTT. It specifies CASSVGLSNQPQHF.

This rearrangement joins TRBV20-1 to TRBJ1-2, with 7 bases aligning to TRBD1. This CDR3 contains 16 residues. V lost 3 bases, J lost 5 bases, and 15 bases stayed unmatched. Germline-derived CDR1 and CDR2 are DFQATT and SNEGSKA (reference sequence). CDR3 coding DNA: TGCAGTGCTAGTGCGACAGGGAGAGGGGTTGGGTATGGCTACACCTTC. Encoded protein: CSASATGRGVGYGYTF.

The rearrangement uses TRBV5-1 and TRBJ2-3; 10 bases are a match to TRBD2. Unmatched junction bases numbered 27, after V lost 5 bases and J lost 6 bases. The CDR3 covers 21 residues. Germline values: CDR1 SGHRS, CDR2 YFSETQ. CDR3 sequence (DNA): TGCGCCAGCAGAGACCTCCCTTCAACTAGCGGGGCCGGATCCCCTGAGGATACGCAGTATTTT. Translating gives CASRDLPSTSGAGSPEDTQYF.

The chain combines TRBV7-9 with TRBJ1-2; possibly TRBD1 for D (6 bases). The CDR3 has 13 amino acids. The V end lost 3 bases, the J end lost 8 bases, and 13 bases lay between the germline ends. Germline assignment: CDR1 SEHNR and CDR2 FQNEAQ (reference sequence). CDR3 bases: TGTGCCAGCAGCTTCCCAGGGGCCGGGGGCTACACCTTC. Amino acid sequence: CASSFPGAGGYTF.

This chain connects TRBV5-1 to TRBJ2-7, with 11 bases identical to TRBD2. The CDR3 covers 15 residues. V dropped 6 bases and J dropped 2; count of bases not matched to a gene: 7. Germline loops: CDR1 SGHRS, CDR2 YFSETQ. In DNA, the CDR3 is TGCGCCAGCAACCCACTAGCGGGGGCCCCCTACGAGCAGTACTTC. This codes for CASNPLAGAPYEQYF.

CDR3 sequence (DNA): TGTGCCAGCAGTTACCTGGACAGGGCTTCACCCCTCCACTTT. Amino acids: CASSYLDRASPLHF. The chain joins TRBV6-5 to TRBJ1-6; 8 nucleotides agree with TRBD1. This CDR3 is built from 14 residues. The germline CDR1 and CDR2 sequences are MNHEY and SVGAGI. V shed 2 bases, J shed 9 bases, and the junction held 3 bases outside the gene matches.

The sample holds one count of this clone. Other DNA sequences in the sample encode the same CDR3. This rearrangement joins TRBV6-5 to TRBJ1-1; 8 bases fit TRBD1. The V gene's germline CDR1 is MNHEY and CDR2 SVGAGI. V lost 4 bases to trimming and J lost 2 bases; unmatched junction nucleotides: 3. This CDR3 has 14 residues. CDR3 in amino acids: CASSFGQGNTEAFF. CDR3 coding DNA: TGTGCCAGCAGTTTCGGACAGGGAAACACTGAAGCTTTCTTT.

J is TRBJ1-2 and V is TRBV6-6, with 7 bases matching TRBD1. The trim removed 0 bases at V and 6 bases at J, leaving 7 bases unmatched. Germline-derived CDR1 and CDR2 are MNHNY and SVGAGI (reference sequence). The CDR3 runs to 15 residues. The chain's CDR3 is CASSYSDRAQNGYTF. In DNA, the CDR3 is TGTGCCAGCAGTTACTCCGACAGGGCCCAAAATGGCTACACCTTC.